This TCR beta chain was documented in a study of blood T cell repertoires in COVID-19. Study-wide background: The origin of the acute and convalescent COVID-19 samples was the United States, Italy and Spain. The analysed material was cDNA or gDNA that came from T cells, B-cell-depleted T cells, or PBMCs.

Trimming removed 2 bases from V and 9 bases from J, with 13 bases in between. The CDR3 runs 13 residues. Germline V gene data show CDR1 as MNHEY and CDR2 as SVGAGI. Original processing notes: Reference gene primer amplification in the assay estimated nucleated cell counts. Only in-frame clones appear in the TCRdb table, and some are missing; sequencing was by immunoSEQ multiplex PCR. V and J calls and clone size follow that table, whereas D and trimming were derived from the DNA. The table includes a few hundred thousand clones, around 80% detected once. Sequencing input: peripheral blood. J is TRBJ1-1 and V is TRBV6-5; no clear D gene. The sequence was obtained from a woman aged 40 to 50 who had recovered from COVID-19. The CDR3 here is CASSYRQAGQAFF. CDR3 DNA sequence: TGTGCCAGCAGTTACCGGCAGGCTGGCCAAGCTTTCTTT.